This TCR beta chain comes out of a study of beta chain features in type 1 diabetes. V was pared by 0 bases and J by 4 bases, with 10 bases between. The germline V gene encodes CDR1 SGHNT and CDR2 YYREEE (reference sequence). This CDR3 has 14 residues. What was sequenced were expressed TCRB transcripts, since all of the isolated RNA had been reverse transcribed. Profiling relied on immunoSEQ multiplex PCR, and the TCRdb table lists in-frame clones only, not all of them. The profile shows about 320,000 clones, about 15% of them singletons. Material: central memory CD4+ T cells from blood. The gene calls are TRBV5-4 and TRBJ2-5, with D tentatively TRBD2 (6 bases). This TCR derives from a man aged 25-40 years in good health. In DNA, the CDR3 is TGTGCCAGCAGCTTGGTCGGTAGCGGAGAGACCCAGTACTTC. It encodes CASSLVGSGETQYF.